What follows are 27 T cell receptor beta chains derived from one specimen sequenced in a study of blood T cell repertoires in COVID-19. This table comes from immunoSEQ multiplex PCR, and its TCRdb copy is limited to in-frame clones, with some not included. The sample shows about 350,000 clones, about 90% of them seen only once. The source material was PBMCs or T cells enriched from blood (not recorded which). The receptors were gathered from a woman aged 25 to 39 who had recovered from COVID-19.

V usage is TRBV5-1 and J usage is TRBJ1-3; TRBD1 matches at 8 bases. Trimming took 4 bases from V and 4 from J; bases not matched to a gene: 7. Germline V gene lookup returns CDR1 SGHRS and CDR2 YFSETQ. The CDR3 length is 15 residues. The CDR3 here is CASSLSRGPGNTIYF. CDR3 nucleotides: TGCGCCAGCAGCCTGTCCAGGGGGCCGGGAAACACCATATATTTT.

The sample holds a few counts of this clone. The V gene is TRBV5-1, the J gene TRBJ1-2; possibly TRBD1 for D (5 bases). The CDR3 is 13 amino acids. Germline V gene lookup returns CDR1 SGHRS and CDR2 YFSETQ. Trimming removed 4 bases from V and 3 bases from J, with 10 bases in between. This CDR3 is CASSQGTDYGYTF. CDR3 sequence (DNA): TGCGCCAGCAGCCAGGGCACAGACTATGGCTACACCTTC. Complete variable domain (other parts from reference TRBV5-1 and TRBJ1-2): KAGVTQTPRYLIKTRGQQVTLSCSPISGHRSVSWYQQTPGQGLQFLFEYFSETQRNKGNFPGRFSGRQFSNSRSEMNVSTLELGDSALYLCASSQGTDYGYTFGSGTRLTVV.

This sequence joins TRBV5-1 and TRBJ1-3, with D tentatively TRBD1 (5 bases). In germline, CDR1 is SGHRS, CDR2 YFSETQ. V was trimmed by 2 bases and J by 4 bases, leaving 7 bases between them. There are 13 residues in the CDR3. The CDR3 region has the DNA TGCGCCAGCAGCTTAAACAGGGGAAACACCATATATTTT. Its protein is CASSLNRGNTIYF.

The chain couples TRBV28 to TRBJ1-5; no clear D gene. V was pared by 3 bases and J by 5 bases, with 11 bases between. Germline lookup yields CDR1 MDHEN and CDR2 SYDVKM. CDR3 size: 14 residues. DNA for the CDR3: TGTGCCAGCAGTTTCGGGAATTATGATCAGCCCCAGCATTTT. Translating gives CASSFGNYDQPQHF.

The chain carries TRBV28 and TRBJ2-7; D possibly corresponds to TRBD1 (8 bases). From germline, CDR1 is MDHEN and CDR2 SYDVKM. This CDR3 has 16 amino acids. The V and J ends lost 5 bases and 4 bases respectively, with 21 bases between them. CDR3 sequence reads: CASSTLTGGTIYEQYF. CDR3 sequence (DNA): TGTGCCAGCAGTACCCTTACAGGGGGGACTATATACGAGCAGTACTTC.

This chain links TRBV7-2 with TRBJ1-2; 7 positions match TRBD1. Germline V gives CDR1 SGHTA, CDR2 FQGNSA. The CDR3 consists of 15 residues. The ends lost 5 bases at V and 1 base at J; junction bases unmatched: 7. The CDR3 loop reads CASSVGTARNYGYTF. CDR3 nucleotides: TGTGCCAGCAGCGTCGGGACAGCACGTAACTATGGCTACACCTTC.

This chain uses TRBV10-3 with TRBJ2-7; perhaps TRBD2 as D (5 bases). Germline V gene data show CDR1 as ENHRY and CDR2 as SYGVKD. V lost 10 bases and J 6 bases, leaving 13 bases between the germline ends. The CDR3 totals 11 residues. The CDR3 nucleotides read TGTGCCACGCGCGATGGGAGCGAGCAGTACTTC. Protein product: CATRDGSEQYF.

The V call is TRBV5-1, the J call TRBJ1-1; 8 bases are a match to TRBD1. The CDR3 consists of 17 residues. Germline V gene sequence: CDR1 SGHRS, CDR2 YFSETQ. Losses at the gene ends were 4 bases for V and 3 bases for J; bases not matched to a gene: 14. The CDR3 loop reads CASSPVPGGGRYTEAFF. The DNA for the CDR3 is TGCGCCAGCAGCCCCGTGCCAGGGGGCGGTAGGTACACTGAAGCTTTCTTT.

The chain has TRBV6-5 and TRBJ1-1; 9 bases align to TRBD1. Trimming cost V 6 bases and J 7 bases; bases outside gene matches: 6. From germline, CDR1 is MNHEY and CDR2 SVGAGI. The CDR3 is 13 amino acids. The CDR3 is CASSGTGRNEAFF. The CDR3 coding sequence is TGTGCCAGCAGCGGGACAGGGAGGAATGAAGCTTTCTTT.

CDR3 amino acids: CASSPLTGNGNTEAFF. The CDR3 DNA is TGTGCCAGCAGCCCCCTGACAGGGAACGGGAACACTGAAGCTTTCTTT. The chain has TRBV13 and TRBJ1-1; 7 positions agree with TRBD1. Per germline, CDR1 PRHDT and CDR2 FYEKMQ (reference sequence). With 5 bases clipped from V and 1 base from J, the junction kept 10 bases outside the gene matches. The CDR3 covers 16 residues. Together with reference TRBV13 and TRBJ1-1, the CDR3 gives the full variable domain: AAGVIQSPRHLIKEKRETATLKCYPIPRHDTVYWYQQGPGQDPQFLISFYEKMQSDKGSIPDRFSAQQFSDYHSELNMSSLELGDSALYFCASSPLTGNGNTEAFFGQGTRLTVV.

This rearrangement joins TRBV19 to TRBJ1-2, with 7 bases lining up with TRBD1. V was pared by 4 bases and J by 4 bases, with 3 bases of the junction left unmatched. Germline V gives CDR1 LNHDA, CDR2 SQIVND (reference sequence). CDR3 length equals 13 residues. The CDR3 DNA reads TGTGCCAGTAGTACCACAGGGGTCTATGGCTACACCTTC. This codes for CASSTTGVYGYTF.

This chain uses TRBV28 with TRBJ2-2; 12 positions match TRBD2. From germline, CDR1 is MDHEN and CDR2 SYDVKM. V lost 5 bases and J lost 7; bases outside the gene matches: 8. This CDR3 has 16 residues. The CDR3 sequence is CASSRRLAGGHGELFF. In DNA, the CDR3 is TGTGCCAGCAGTCGTCGGCTAGCGGGGGGGCACGGGGAGCTGTTTTTT.

The CDR3 protein is CASSLASGQGGGNTIYF. CDR3 DNA sequence: TGTGCCAGCAGCTTGGCCTCGGGACAGGGGGGAGGAAACACCATATATTTT. The J gene is TRBJ1-3, the V gene TRBV5-4, with TRBD1 matching over 11 bases. V was clipped by 0 bases and J by 4 bases; unmatched bases: 6. Germline-derived CDR1 and CDR2 are SGHNT and YYREEE (reference sequence). The CDR3 runs 17 residues.

The chain recombines TRBV29-1 with TRBJ1-2; TRBD1 matches at 11 bases. This CDR3 comprises 16 residues. Looked up from germline, CDR1 is SQVTM and CDR2 is ANQGSEA. The V and J ends lost 1 base and 4 bases, in that order; junction bases with no gene match: 8. The CDR3: CSVEAPGQGAFYGYTF. For the CDR3, the DNA is TGCAGCGTTGAAGCCCCCGGACAGGGGGCCTTCTATGGCTACACCTTC. Supplemented by reference TRBV29-1 and TRBJ1-2, the full variable domain reads SAVISQKPSRDICQRGTSLTIQCQVDSQVTMMFWYRQQPGQSLTLIATANQGSEATYESGFVIDKFPISRPNLTFSTLTVSNMSPEDSSIYLCSVEAPGQGAFYGYTFGSGTRLTVV.

This clone was seen a few times. The V gene is TRBV11-2, the J gene TRBJ2-7; D uncertain. Trimming removed 5 bases from V and 5 bases from J, with 13 bases in between. CDR3 length: 13 amino acids. Looked up from germline, CDR1 is SGHAT and CDR2 is FQNNGV. The CDR3: CASSPRHVDEQYF. CDR3 nucleotide sequence: TGTGCCAGCAGCCCCCGACATGTTGACGAGCAGTACTTC.

The chain uses TRBV6-6 and TRBJ1-2; no clear D gene. The V gene's germline CDR1 is MNHNY and CDR2 SVGAGI (reference sequence). The length of the CDR3 is 13 residues. The germline V and J ends were trimmed by 6 bases and 1 base, with 9 bases remaining between them. CDR3 bases: TGTGCCAGCAGCCGGCGGGGTAACTATGGCTACACCTTC. This translates into CASSRRGNYGYTF.

The gene calls are TRBV28 and TRBJ2-5; TRBD2 is a possible D gene (5 bases). CDR3 size: 14 residues. Germline loops: CDR1 MDHEN, CDR2 SYDVKM. V shed 4 bases and J shed 2 bases, with 11 bases lying between them. As DNA, the CDR3 is TGTGCCAGCAGTTCCCCTGGGGAGCAAGAGACCCAGTACTTC. Amino acid sequence: CASSSPGEQETQYF.

This clone has only a few counts. The gene calls are TRBV4-1 and TRBJ1-2; a possible D gene is TRBD1 (6 bases). Trimming stripped 0 bases from V and 7 bases from J, with 12 bases between. Germline loops: CDR1 MGHRA, CDR2 YSYEKL. The CDR3 sequence is 14 residues long. The CDR3 DNA is TGCGCCAGCAGCCAAGATTCAGGGGCTCGTGGCTACACCTTC. It yields the protein CASSQDSGARGYTF.

In this sample, this clone turned up once. The chain recombines TRBV30 with TRBJ1-1; 7 bases agree with TRBD1. V trimming: 0 bases; J trimming: 4 bases; junction bases outside the gene matches: 17. CDR3 size: 18 residues. Germline lookup yields CDR1 GTSNPN and CDR2 SVGIG (reference sequence). The CDR3 here is CAWSVLRPRGQRSTEAFF. The CDR3 nucleotides are TGTGCCTGGAGTGTACTCCGACCGAGGGGACAGAGGAGCACTGAAGCTTTCTTT.

The J gene is TRBJ2-3, the V gene TRBV19; possible D gene TRBD2, 6 bases. V was shortened by 4 bases and J by 2 bases, with 16 bases between the two germline ends. Germline V gene sequence: CDR1 LNHDA, CDR2 SQIVND (reference sequence). CDR3 length: 16 residues. CDR3 DNA sequence: TGTGCCAGTAGTAGTCGTACCGCGGGGTACACAGATACGCAGTATTTT. Translation: CASSSRTAGYTDTQYF.

The chain joins TRBV2 to TRBJ2-3; no firm D call. The CDR3 extends over 14 amino acids. Germline CDR1 is SNHLY and CDR2 is FYNNEI. The germline V and J ends were trimmed by 5 bases and 1 base, with 10 bases remaining between them. CDR3 sequence: CASSLMGGTDTQYF. The DNA of the CDR3 is TGTGCCAGCAGTCTCATGGGCGGCACAGATACGCAGTATTTT.

This rearrangement joins TRBV2 to TRBJ2-3; 14 bases fit TRBD2. The germline V gene encodes CDR1 SNHLY and CDR2 FYNNEI. V shed 6 bases, J shed 4 bases, and the junction held 6 bases outside the gene matches. There are 16 residues in the CDR3. The CDR3 protein is CASSPGLAGVADTQYF. In DNA form, the CDR3 reads TGTGCCAGCAGCCCGGGACTAGCGGGGGTGGCAGATACGCAGTATTTT. The full variable domain, with the rest looked up from reference TRBV2 and TRBJ2-3, is EPEVTQTPSHQVTQMGQEVILRCVPISNHLYFYWYRQILGQKVEFLVSFYNNEISEKSEIFDDQFSVERPDGSNFTLKIRSTKLEDSAMYFCASSPGLAGVADTQYFGPGTRLTVL.

This clone showed up just a few times. The rearrangement joins TRBV9 to TRBJ2-2; D is perhaps TRBD1 (6 bases). This CDR3 comprises 16 residues. Germline loops: CDR1 SGDLS, CDR2 YYNGEE. The V gene lost 0 bases and the J gene lost 5 bases, with 14 bases spanning the gap. The CDR3 spells CASSVVSGGGTGELFF. DNA for the CDR3: TGTGCCAGCAGCGTAGTTAGTGGGGGCGGTACCGGGGAGCTGTTTTTT.

The chain recombines TRBV5-1 with TRBJ1-1; the match to TRBD1 covers 7 bases. Germline assignment: CDR1 SGHRS and CDR2 YFSETQ. The length of the CDR3 is 15 residues. V dropped 4 bases and J dropped 1; count of bases not matched to a gene: 7. Written as DNA, the CDR3 is TGCGCCAGCAGCCAAAGCAGGGGGAGGAACACTGAAGCTTTCTTT. Translated: CASSQSRGRNTEAFF.

The gene calls are TRBV5-4 and TRBJ1-1, with a possible D match to TRBD1 (6 bases). The length of the CDR3 is 17 residues. V was clipped by 4 bases and J by 1 base, with 20 bases between them. Germline V gene sequence: CDR1 SGHNT, CDR2 YYREEE (reference sequence). The CDR3 nucleotides are TGTGCCAGCAGCCCTTACGGGTCAGGGGAAGCGAACACTGAAGCTTTCTTT. This translates into CASSPYGSGEANTEAFF.

V gene TRBV30 combines with J gene TRBJ2-1; D might be TRBD1 (6 bases). The CDR3 loop spans 15 amino acids. With 0 bases removed from V and 2 bases from J, the gap between germline ends came to 11 bases. Germline V lookup: CDR1 GTSNPN, CDR2 SVGIG (reference sequence). The CDR3 DNA reads as TGTGCCTGGAGTGTACGTGGGGGCCCCTACAATGAGCAGTTCTTC. This sequence encodes CAWSVRGGPYNEQFF.

The chain couples TRBV5-5 to TRBJ1-4; possibly TRBD1 for D (5 bases). The CDR3 covers 16 residues. V was clipped by 3 bases and J by 7 bases, with 19 bases between them. Germline CDR1 and CDR2: SGHKS and YYEKEE (reference sequence). The CDR3 coding sequence is TGTGCCAGCAGCTCCGTGGTTCGGGGGTTGAGTGAAAAACTGTTTTTT. Translated: CASSSVVRGLSEKLFF.